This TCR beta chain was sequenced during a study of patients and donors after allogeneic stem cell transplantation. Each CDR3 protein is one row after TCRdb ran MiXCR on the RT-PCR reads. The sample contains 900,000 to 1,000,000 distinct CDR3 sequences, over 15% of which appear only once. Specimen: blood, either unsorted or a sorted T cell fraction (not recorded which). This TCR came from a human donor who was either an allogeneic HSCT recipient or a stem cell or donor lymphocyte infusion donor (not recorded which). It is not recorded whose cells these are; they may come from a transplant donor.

The CDR3 reads CATSSNRDPSSGNTIYF. CDR3 DNA: TGTGCCACCAGCAGTAACAGGGACCCCAGCTCTGGAAACACCATATATTTT. The V and J genes are TRBV15 and TRBJ1-3; D may be TRBD1 (6 bases). CDR3 size: 17 residues. Germline CDR1 reads LNHNV; CDR2 reads YYDKDF (reference sequence). The V and J ends lost 3 bases and 0 bases respectively, with 15 bases between them. The full variable domain, rest sourced from reference TRBV15 and TRBJ1-3, is DAMVIQNPRYQVTQFGKPVTLSCSQTLNHNVMYWYQQKSSQAPKLLFHYYDKDFNNEADTPDNFQSRRPNTSFCFLDIRSPGLGDTAMYLCATSSNRDPSSGNTIYFGEGSWLTVV.